These 20 T cell receptor beta chains originate from one sample sequenced in a study of breast tumors, draining lymph nodes, adjacent tissues. TCRdb processed the multiplex PCR reads anew with MiXCR; each CDR3 protein has one entry. Seen here are some 140,000 distinct CDR3 sequences, 21% observed once, and the top ten hold about 2.2%. Axillary draining lymph nodes of breast cancer patients supplied the node samples. What was sequenced was axillary lymph node tissue. The receptor set was obtained from a female donor with breast cancer. Some clones in this sample may be carry-over from other donors' samples.

In regard to this clonotype: This may be a read error, as it is one base from a much larger clone. In DNA, the CDR3 is TGTGCCAGCTCACCATACGGGAGACCCAGCACAGATACGCAGTATTTT. This sequence encodes CASSPYGRPSTDTQYF. The rearrangement uses TRBV18 and TRBJ2-3, with D possibly matching TRBD2 (6 bases). The CDR3 is 16 residues long. CDR1 and CDR2 (germline): KGHSH, LQKENI. V lost 2 bases and J lost 0, with 12 bases in between.

This clonotype came up many times. This chain links TRBV13 with TRBJ1-2; 9 positions match TRBD1. The germline CDR1 and CDR2 sequences are PRHDT and FYEKMQ (reference sequence). J was trimmed by 5 bases and V by 5 bases; bases with no gene match: 15. This CDR3 is built from 17 residues. CDR3 in amino acids: CASSIRNALGQGYGYTF. The CDR3 region has the DNA TGTGCCAGCAGCATTAGGAACGCTTTGGGACAGGGATATGGCTACACCTTC.

This clonotype was seen at least ten times. The CDR3 reads CAWSTPRDTISYNSPLHF. The CDR3 DNA sequence: TGTGCCTGGAGTACCCCCCGGGACACGATCTCCTATAATTCACCCCTCCACTTT. V gene TRBV30 combines with J gene TRBJ1-6; D perhaps matches TRBD1 (6 bases). V dropped 2 bases and J dropped 0 bases, with 17 bases sitting between them. Germline CDR1 GTSNPN, CDR2 SVGIG (reference sequence). The CDR3 length is 18 residues. Full variable domain (outside the CDR3, taken from reference TRBV30 and TRBJ1-6): SQTIHQWPATLVQPVGSPLSLECTVEGTSNPNLYWYRQAAGRGLQLLFYSVGIGQISSEVPQNLSASRPQDRQFILSSKKLLLSDSGFYLCAWSTPRDTISYNSPLHFGNGTRLTVT.

In this sample, this clonotype turned up once. A clone one base away is much larger, so this may be a read error. The gene calls are TRBV6-2 or TRBV6-3 and TRBJ1-4; tentative D call: TRBD1 (5 bases). CDR3 length: 13 amino acids. Germline lookup yields CDR1 MNHEY and CDR2 SVGEGT. With 5 bases removed from V and 7 bases from J, the gap between germline ends came to 11 bases. CDR3 sequence reads: CASSTRGGEKLFF. The DNA for the CDR3 is TGTGCCAGCAGTACCCGGGGGGGTGAAAAACTGTTTTTT.

This clonotype came up once. A single base separates this from a much larger clone, so it may be a read error. The CDR3 region has the DNA TGTGCCAGCTCACCGAAAACGGAAGGTAGGTCGCCGGAGACCCAGTACTTC. Residues: CASSPKTEGRSPETQYF. The gene calls are TRBV18 and TRBJ2-5; D is unclear. Trimming left V 3 bases short and J 5 bases short, with 22 bases between. This CDR3 spans 17 amino acids. The V gene's germline CDR1 is KGHSH and CDR2 LQKENI.

Many counts were recorded for this clonotype. This chain connects TRBV27 to TRBJ2-7; possible D gene TRBD1, 6 bases. Trimming left V 5 bases short and J 4 bases short, with 12 bases between. The CDR3 extends over 13 amino acids. Per germline, CDR1 MNHEY and CDR2 SMNVEV (reference sequence). The CDR3, as DNA: TGTGCCAGCAGTACTTGGACAGATTACGAGCAGTACTTC. This gives the protein CASSTWTDYEQYF.

This clonotype was seen at least ten times. The chain is built from TRBV2 and TRBJ2-3; D gene ambiguous. Germline CDR1 is SNHLY and CDR2 is FYNNEI. Trimming removed 8 bases from V and 6 bases from J, with 15 bases in between. The CDR3 has 13 amino acids. The DNA for the CDR3 is TGTGCCAGCCCGGATGGGAAAGGTGATACGCAGTATTTT. Its protein product is CASPDGKGDTQYF.

This clonotype has more than one count but fewer than ten. This chain connects TRBV12-3 or TRBV12-4 to TRBJ2-4; 7 positions agree with TRBD2. The CDR3 contains 17 residues. Trimming at V came to 0 bases and at J to 8 bases, leaving 13 bases not matched to a gene. The CDR3 loop reads CASSLAGGSGPTDIQYF. CDR3 sequence (DNA): TGTGCCAGCAGTTTAGCTGGCGGGAGTGGGCCAACCGACATTCAGTACTTC.

This clonotype appeared many times. The V call is TRBV7-9, the J call TRBJ2-3; 11 bases agree with TRBD2. V dropped 4 bases and J dropped 2; count of bases not matched to a gene: 5. The length of the CDR3 is 16 residues. The V gene's germline CDR1 is SEHNR and CDR2 FQNEAQ (reference sequence). The CDR3 reads CASSSRLAGNTDTQYF. Written as DNA, the CDR3 is TGTGCCAGCAGCTCCCGACTAGCGGGAAACACAGATACGCAGTATTTT. The full variable domain, in which reference TRBV7-9 and TRBJ2-3 provide the parts outside the CDR3, is DTGVSQNPRHKITKRGQNVTFRCDPISEHNRLYWYRQTLGQGPEFLTYFQNEAQLEKSRLLSDRFSAERPKGSFSTLEIQRTEQGDSAMYLCASSSRLAGNTDTQYFGPGTRLTVL.

About this clonotype itself: A read error may explain this, as a much larger clone is one base away. The V call is TRBV19, the J call TRBJ1-2; unclear D gene. The V and J ends lost 3 bases and 2 bases respectively, with 13 bases between them. The CDR3 runs to 15 residues. Germline CDR1 is LNHDA and CDR2 is SQIVND (reference sequence). CDR3 coding DNA: TGTGCCAGTAGTATCGTAACAGTGTGGAACTATGGCTACACCTTC. As protein: CASSIVTVWNYGYTF.

This clonotype showed up many times. The gene calls are TRBV7-9 and TRBJ1-2, with 10 bases matching TRBD1. The V gene end was trimmed by 1 base and the J gene end by 8 bases; junction bases not matched to a gene: 4. This CDR3 is 14 amino acids long. The germline gives CDR1 SEHNR, CDR2 FQNEAQ (reference sequence). For the CDR3, the DNA is TGTGCCAGCAGCTTAGAGACAGGGGGCGAAGGCTACACCTTC. It translates to CASSLETGGEGYTF.

This clonotype was recorded at least ten times. V is TRBV7-8 and J is TRBJ2-3, with D possibly matching TRBD1 (6 bases). This CDR3 is 12 amino acids long. Germline CDR1 reads SGHVS; CDR2 reads FQNEAQ. With 4 bases removed from V and 6 bases from J, the gap between germline ends came to 8 bases. The CDR3 coding sequence is TGTGCCAGCAGCTCTGGGGGCGATACGCAGTATTTT. Translation gives CASSSGGDTQYF.

This clonotype was counted at least ten times. The gene calls are TRBV30 and TRBJ2-1; no definite D call. The CDR3 extends over 13 amino acids. Per germline, CDR1 GTSNPN and CDR2 SVGIG (reference sequence). The ends were cut back, 1 base at V and 0 bases at J, with 4 bases in the middle. Here the CDR3 reads CAWSESSYNEQFF. The CDR3 DNA reads TGTGCCTGGAGTGAAAGCTCCTACAATGAGCAGTTCTTC.

A word on this clonotype: A much larger clone lies one base from this, so it may be a read error. V is TRBV4-2 and J is TRBJ2-3; 8 bases match TRBD2. CDR1 LGHNA and CDR2 YNFKEQ come from the germline V gene. The CDR3 runs 15 residues. The V and J ends lost 4 bases and 8 bases, in that order; junction bases with no gene match: 11. The CDR3 loop reads CASSPTRGGLLTQYF. The CDR3 DNA sequence: TGTGCCAGCAGCCCGACCCGGGGGGGACTTCTTACGCAGTATTTT.

This clonotype showed up many times. The gene calls are TRBV19 and TRBJ1-5; TRBD1 aligns across 8 bases. CDR1 and CDR2 from the germline V gene are LNHDA and SQIVND (reference sequence). CDR3 size: 14 residues. With V trimmed by 5 bases and J by 3 bases, 3 bases remained unmatched. The chain's CDR3 is CASSRTGINQPQHF. The DNA of the CDR3 is TGTGCCAGTAGTCGGACAGGGATCAATCAGCCCCAGCATTTT.

This clonotype was observed at least ten times. The J gene is TRBJ2-7, the V gene TRBV20-1; D is possibly TRBD2 (5 bases). From germline, CDR1 is DFQATT and CDR2 SNEGSKA (reference sequence). The CDR3 loop spans 13 amino acids. V was shortened by 1 base and J by 7 bases, with 14 bases between the two germline ends. The CDR3 region is CSARGAGSGEQYF. The CDR3 nucleotides read TGCAGTGCTAGAGGGGCAGGTTCGGGGGAGCAGTACTTC.

This clonotype has a count of ten or more. The chain combines TRBV28 with TRBJ2-1; TRBD2 matches at 13 bases. The CDR3 length is 17 residues. Germline CDR1 MDHEN, CDR2 SYDVKM. The V gene end was trimmed by 5 bases and the J gene end by 4 bases; junction bases not matched to a gene: 8. The CDR3 sequence: CASSRWTSGSLYNEQFF. CDR3 DNA sequence: TGTGCCAGCAGTCGATGGACTAGCGGGAGTCTGTACAATGAGCAGTTCTTC.

This clonotype has at least ten counts. The chain has TRBV20-1 and TRBJ2-3; no clear D. The CDR3 has 16 amino acids. CDR1 DFQATT and CDR2 SNEGSKA come from the germline V gene (reference sequence). Trimming took off 6 bases at V and 1 base at J, with 20 bases between the two ends. The CDR3 region has the DNA TGCAGTGCCCGGTATCTTTTCGCGGTCGGCACAGATACGCAGTATTTT. Translated: CSARYLFAVGTDTQYF.

The chain couples TRBV3-1 to TRBJ2-5, with 10 bases fitting TRBD2. Germline loops: CDR1 LGHDT, CDR2 YNNKEL (reference sequence). The CDR3 sequence is 16 residues long. V dropped 1 base and J dropped 4; count of bases not matched to a gene: 6. CDR3 DNA sequence: TGTGCCAGCAGCCAAGTAACTAGCGGGAACCTAGAGACCCAGTACTTC. Encoded protein: CASSQVTSGNLETQYF.

This clonotype has a count of ten or more. The V gene is TRBV29-1, the J gene TRBJ1-2; 8 positions agree with TRBD1. The CDR3 totals 12 residues. Germline CDR1 is SQVTM and CDR2 is ANQGSEA. The trim removed 8 bases at V and 8 bases at J, leaving 10 bases unmatched. The CDR3 coding sequence is TGCAGCTTCTGGACAGGGAGTGCGGGCTACACCTTC. This sequence encodes CSFWTGSAGYTF.